Below are 19 T cell receptor beta chains sequenced from a single sample in a study of cytomegalovirus exposure and HLA in healthy donors. Sequencing was performed with immunoSEQ multiplex PCR; in TCRdb, only in-frame clones are kept and a portion is missing. The data show roughly 71,000 clones, 94% seen once. The sample was PBMCs. Receptor source: a woman younger than 35 in good health and CMV-seronegative.

J is TRBJ2-7 and V is TRBV6-5; 7 nucleotides align to TRBD1. CDR3 size: 13 residues. The germline gives CDR1 MNHEY, CDR2 SVGAGI. J was trimmed by 12 bases and V by 6 bases; bases with no gene match: 14. CDR3 in amino acids: CASRPETGRHRYF. The CDR3 DNA is TGTGCCAGCAGGCCCGAGACAGGGCGCCATAGGTACTTC.

The rearrangement links TRBV10-3 to TRBJ2-5, with a weak D call TRBD2 (5 bases). Per the germline V gene, CDR1 is ENHRY and CDR2 is SYGVKD. Trimming left V 2 bases short and J 9 bases short, with 16 bases between. CDR3 length: 14 residues. CDR3 DNA sequence: TGTGCCATCAGTGAGGAAAGCGGCCTTGAGGCCCAGTACTTC. This encodes CAISEESGLEAQYF.

V usage is TRBV7-9 and J usage is TRBJ2-1; tentatively, D is TRBD2 (6 bases). The germline V gene has CDR1 SEHNR and CDR2 FQNEAQ (reference sequence). The CDR3 has 13 residues. Trimming left V 9 bases short and J 3 bases short, with 12 bases between. This chain's CDR3 is CASLRGFYNEQFF. CDR3 coding DNA: TGTGCCAGTTTGCGGGGCTTCTACAATGAGCAGTTCTTC.

The chain joins TRBV4-1 to TRBJ2-7, with 9 nucleotides matching TRBD1. Per germline, CDR1 MGHRA and CDR2 YSYEKL. The V and J ends lost 1 base and 5 bases, in that order; junction bases with no gene match: 9. The CDR3 extends over 16 amino acids. CDR3 DNA sequence: TGCGCCAGCAGCCAAGTGAGAGGACAGGGGACCCACGAGCAGTACTTC. Translation gives CASSQVRGQGTHEQYF.

This rearrangement joins TRBV7-2 to TRBJ1-2; D is possibly TRBD1 (6 bases). Germline-derived CDR1 and CDR2 are SGHTA and FQGNSA. This CDR3 spans 14 amino acids. V was clipped by 0 bases and J by 4 bases, with 9 bases between them. The CDR3 protein is CASSLARGAYGYTF. As DNA, the CDR3 is TGTGCCAGCAGCTTAGCACGGGGGGCCTATGGCTACACCTTC.

In its sample, this clone was seen once. The V and J genes are TRBV6-5 and TRBJ1-2; 9 bases line up with TRBD1. The CDR3 extends over 16 amino acids. Germline V lookup: CDR1 MNHEY, CDR2 SVGAGI. With 4 bases clipped from V and 0 bases from J, the junction kept 6 bases outside the gene matches. The CDR3 DNA follows: TGTGCCAGCAGTTCGGGGACAGGGCATCCTAACTATGGCTACACCTTC. Its translation is CASSSGTGHPNYGYTF.

The chain carries TRBV5-1 and TRBJ2-7, with D possibly TRBD2 on 6 matching bases. Germline V gives CDR1 SGHRS, CDR2 YFSETQ. The CDR3 is 14 amino acids. With 0 bases removed from V and 5 bases from J, the gap between germline ends came to 12 bases. The CDR3: CASSLELRGNEQYF. CDR3 in DNA: TGCGCCAGCAGCTTGGAGTTGCGGGGAAACGAGCAGTACTTC.

The chain uses TRBV7-3 and TRBJ1-1; possibly TRBD1 for D (5 bases). CDR1 is SGHTA, CDR2 FQGTGA, per germline. The CDR3 loop spans 13 amino acids. V lost 4 bases to trimming and J lost 6 bases, with 12 bases between them. CDR3 DNA: TGTGCCAGCAGCTCTGGTCCAGGGCCTGAAGCTTTCTTT. Translation: CASSSGPGPEAFF.

Here the CDR3 DNA reads TGTGCCAGCAAGGACCCAGGGTTTCACGAGCAGTACTTC. It is translated as CASKDPGFHEQYF. The V call is TRBV6-5, the J call TRBJ2-7; D is possibly TRBD1 (5 bases). Germline loops: CDR1 MNHEY, CDR2 SVGAGI. This CDR3 has 13 residues. Trimming shortened V by 7 bases and J by 5 bases, and 15 bases separated the two germline ends.

CDR3: CASSAPSGVPDTQYF. The CDR3 bases are TGTGCCAGCAGTGCCCCTAGCGGGGTCCCGGATACGCAGTATTTT. The gene calls are TRBV6-4 and TRBJ2-3, with TRBD2 matching 9 bases. Looked up from germline, CDR1 is MRHNA and CDR2 is SNTAGT. CDR3 size: 15 residues. With 4 bases clipped from V and 6 bases from J, the junction kept 8 bases outside the gene matches.

The chain is built from TRBV18 and TRBJ1-4; 7 positions agree with TRBD1. V dropped 0 bases and J dropped 13; count of bases not matched to a gene: 11. Germline V gives CDR1 KGHSH, CDR2 LQKENI. This CDR3 region has 15 residues. CDR3 amino acids: CASSPPGSFRQGLFF. The CDR3 coding sequence is TGTGCCAGCTCACCACCGGGTTCCTTCAGACAGGGACTGTTTTTT.

The V and J genes are TRBV11-2 and TRBJ2-2; D perhaps matches TRBD1 (5 bases). This CDR3 is built from 16 residues. The germline gives CDR1 SGHAT, CDR2 FQNNGV. V was pared by 2 bases and J by 5 bases, with 15 bases between. The CDR3 loop is CASSLKSQGGTGELFF. For the CDR3, the DNA is TGTGCCAGCAGCTTAAAGAGTCAGGGTGGAACCGGGGAGCTGTTTTTT.

The gene calls are TRBV18 and TRBJ1-2; D not certain. This CDR3 has 13 amino acids. V lost 4 bases and J lost 5, with 11 bases in between. The germline V gene has CDR1 KGHSH and CDR2 LQKENI. The CDR3 nucleotides read TGTGCCAGCTCACTGCGGGGTTTATATGGCTACACCTTC. Translated: CASSLRGLYGYTF.

This clone occurred once. The genes are TRBV28 and TRBJ2-3; TRBD1 aligns across 7 bases. J was trimmed by 1 base and V by 7 bases; bases with no gene match: 5. The CDR3 is made up of 14 amino acids. Per the germline V gene, CDR1 is MDHEN and CDR2 is SYDVKM. The CDR3 reads CASTPGQRTDTQYF. The CDR3 coding sequence is TGTGCCAGCACCCCGGGACAGCGCACAGATACGCAGTATTTT.

The CDR3 loop is CAISVSNEQFF. The CDR3 bases are TGTGCCATCAGTGTTTCGAATGAGCAGTTCTTC. V gene TRBV10-3 combines with J gene TRBJ2-1; no clear D. V was pared by 4 bases and J by 7 bases, with 5 bases between. This CDR3 is 11 amino acids long. The germline V gene has CDR1 ENHRY and CDR2 SYGVKD.

The chain recombines TRBV9 with TRBJ2-5, with D possibly matching TRBD1 (6 bases). CDR1 SGDLS and CDR2 YYNGEE come from the germline V gene. The germline V and J ends were trimmed by 5 bases and 0 bases, with 11 bases remaining between them. This CDR3 region has 14 residues. The CDR3 loop reads CASSGDINQETQYF. CDR3 DNA: TGTGCCAGCAGTGGGGACATAAACCAAGAGACCCAGTACTTC.

The rearrangement uses TRBV15 and TRBJ1-4, with D unresolved. Germline assignment: CDR1 LNHNV and CDR2 YYDKDF (reference sequence). The CDR3 loop spans 15 amino acids. V dropped 0 bases and J dropped 6 bases, with 11 bases sitting between them. The CDR3 DNA follows: TGTGCCACCAGCAGAGATCGGTCGGTGGATGAAAAACTGTTTTTT. Amino acids: CATSRDRSVDEKLFF.

The chain recombines TRBV19 with TRBJ1-2; a possible D gene is TRBD1 (6 bases). V was pared by 5 bases and J by 1 base, with 11 bases between. CDR1 and CDR2 from the germline V gene are LNHDA and SQIVND (reference sequence). CDR3 length equals 14 residues. The CDR3 spells CASSVEQGNYGYTF. The DNA for the CDR3 is TGTGCCAGTAGTGTCGAACAGGGTAACTATGGCTACACCTTC.

The rearrangement joins TRBV19 to TRBJ2-7, with D maybe TRBD1 (6 bases). The germline V gene encodes CDR1 LNHDA and CDR2 SQIVND (reference sequence). The V end was cut by 5 bases, the J end by 3 bases, with 14 bases between. CDR3 length: 14 amino acids. The CDR3: CASSPYQGNYEQYF. CDR3 bases: TGTGCCAGTAGTCCTTATCAGGGGAACTACGAGCAGTACTTC. Looking up the rest from reference TRBV19 and TRBJ2-7 gives the full variable domain: DGGITQSPKYLFRKEGQNVTLSCEQNLNHDAMYWYRQDPGQGLRLIYYSQIVNDFQKGDIAEGYSVSREKKESFPLTVTSAQKNPTAFYLCASSPYQGNYEQYFGPGTRLTVT.